The entry below gives a single T cell receptor (beta chain) sequence along with its context. The V gene lost 5 bases and the J gene lost 0 bases, with 12 bases spanning the gap. Germline lookup yields CDR1 SGHTA and CDR2 FQGNSA. The CDR3 has 15 residues. This record belongs to a study of beta chain features in type 1 diabetes. The sequenced template was cDNA made from the entire isolated RNA. Libraries were prepared by immunoSEQ multiplex PCR; TCRdb keeps only in-frame clonotypes and omits some of them. The sample contains just over 450,000 clones, about 32% of which appear only once. The sequence was collected from a man between 18 and 29 years old in good health. This chain uses TRBV7-2 with TRBJ2-3; the D gene is possibly TRBD1 (6 bases). The material sequenced was naive CD4+ T cells from blood. CDR3 sequence: CASSAGTRSTDTQYF. CDR3 nucleotide sequence: TGTGCCAGCAGCGCCGGGACACGGAGCACAGATACGCAGTATTTT. The whole variable domain, filled in from reference TRBV7-2 and TRBJ2-3, reads GAGVSQSPSNKVTEKGKDVELRCDPISGHTALYWYRQSLGQGLEFLIYFQGNSAPDKSGLPSDRFSAERTGGSVSTLTIQRTQQEDSAVYLCASSAGTRSTDTQYFGPGTRLTVL.